Listed below are T cell receptor beta chains from one sample, sequenced in a study of T cell responses to AZD1222 COVID-19 vaccine. Clones were read by immunoSEQ multiplex PCR, and TCRdb kept only the in-frame ones, dropping some. The table lists roughly 15,000 clones, 80% to 85% of them singletons. Sequencing used peripheral blood, obtained 28 days after the second AZD1222 dose. The origin of the receptors is an adult who received the AZD1222 COVID-19 vaccine. CDR3s include the opening cysteine and the closing phenylalanine or tryptophan. The D gene is left open where the match is weak. Expanded clones are given a class, and other clones once, few, many or no size at all.

TRBJ2-1 TRBV7-9 - TRBD1 CASSPRDRNYNEQFF TGTGCCAGCAGCCCCCGGGACAGGAACTACAATGAGCAGTTCTTC
TRBJ2-3 TRBV27 - TRBD2 CASSSGLAGLDTQYF TGTGCCAGCAGTTCGGGACTAGCGGGGTTAGATACGCAGTATTTT
TRBJ1-5 TRBV19 few - CATSGTSNQPQHF TGTGCCACCTCGGGGACCTCTAATCAGCCCCAGCATTTT
TRBJ2-3 TRBV9 - TRBD2 CASSVEVGGATDTQYF TGTGCCAGCAGCGTAGAGGTCGGGGGGGCCACAGATACGCAGTATTTT
TRBJ2-1 TRBV7-3 - - CASSLTSGPYNEQFF TGTGCCAGCAGCTTAACGTCCGGACCGTACAATGAGCAGTTCTTC
TRBJ2-7 TRBV4-3 - - CASSQDSRGYEQYF TGCGCCAGCAGCCAAGATTCTCGGGGGTACGAGCAGTACTTC
TRBJ1-1 TRBV12-3/TRBV12-4 - - CASSMEGGQAFF TGTGCCAGCAGCATGGAGGGGGGCCAGGCTTTCTTT
TRBJ2-7 TRBV3-1/TRBV3-2 - TRBD1 CASRQGSSYEQYF TGTGCCAGCCGACAGGGGAGCTCCTACGAGCAGTACTTC
TRBJ2-2 TRBV27 few - CASSWGVANTGELFF TGTGCCAGCAGTTGGGGGGTAGCGAACACCGGGGAGCTGTTTTTT
TRBJ1-2 TRBV19 once - CASSTSTDHYGYTF TGTGCCAGTAGTACCTCCACGGATCATTATGGCTACACCTTC
TRBJ1-2 TRBV5-6 - - CASSFGTPDGYTF TGTGCCAGCAGCTTCGGGACACCGGATGGCTACACCTTC
TRBJ1-5 TRBV4-1 - - CASSQDFGGYQPQHF TGCGCCAGCAGCCAAGATTTCGGGGGGTATCAGCCCCAGCATTTT
TRBJ1-1 TRBV11-2 - - CASSFNYPATEAFF TGTGCCAGCAGCTTTAACTATCCGGCCACTGAAGCTTTCTTT
TRBJ2-1 TRBV6-5 - TRBD1 CASSYSGQGASEQFF TGTGCCAGCAGTTACTCGGGACAGGGGGCTAGTGAGCAGTTCTTC
TRBJ2-2 TRBV3-1/TRBV3-2 - TRBD2 CASSLAGGPNTGELFF TGTGCCAGCAGCTTAGCGGGGGGACCGAACACCGGGGAGCTGTTTTTT
TRBJ1-3 TRBV2 - - CASRGQWGNTIYF TGTGCCAGCAGAGGACAGTGGGGGAACACCATATATTTT
TRBJ2-5 TRBV24-1 - TRBD1 CATTKDHKGQLIQETQYF TGTGCCACCACCAAAGATCATAAGGGACAGTTAATTCAAGAGACCCAGTACTTC
TRBJ2-7 TRBV5-1 - - CASSPQGEYEQYF TGCGCCAGCAGCCCGCAGGGTGAGTACGAGCAGTACTTC
TRBJ2-2 TRBV7-9 - - CASSSTYRTVNTGELFF TGTGCCAGCAGTTCGACCTATCGGACGGTGAACACCGGGGAGCTGTTTTTT
TRBJ2-7 TRBV11-2 - - CASSQGMYEQYF TGTGCCAGCAGTCAGGGGATGTACGAGCAGTACTTC
TRBJ2-1 TRBV5-4 - TRBD2 CASSLGTSGGAGEQFF TGTGCCAGCAGCCTAGGGACTAGCGGGGGGGCCGGTGAGCAGTTCTTC
TRBJ1-3 TRBV25-1 - - CASSPQGLSGNTIYF TGTGCCAGCAGCCCACAGGGCCTCTCTGGAAACACCATATATTTT
TRBJ1-5 TRBV4-1 few - CASSQGGRTDQPQHF TGCGCCAGCAGCCAAGGCGGCAGGACCGATCAGCCCCAGCATTTT
TRBJ2-7 TRBV12-3/TRBV12-4 - TRBD1 CAISGQGNEQYF TGTGCCATCTCGGGACAGGGTAACGAGCAGTACTTC
TRBJ2-1 TRBV2 - TRBD1 CASLAGGRNEQFF TGTGCCAGCTTGGCAGGGGGCCGCAATGAGCAGTTCTTC
TRBJ2-3 TRBV5-1 - - CASSSEGRMADTQYF TGCGCCAGCAGCTCGGAGGGGAGGATGGCAGATACGCAGTATTTT
TRBJ2-7 TRBV19 - - CASSGPSGGRREQYF TGTGCCAGTAGTGGTCCCTCGGGGGGCCGCCGCGAGCAGTACTTC
TRBJ1-1 TRBV5-1 once - CASSLGSGVLTEAFF TGCGCCAGCAGCTTGGGGTCCGGGGTTTTAACTGAAGCTTTCTTT
TRBJ2-7 TRBV23-1 few TRBD1 CASSQSPGQEDPYEQYF TGCGCCAGCAGTCAATCCCCTGGACAGGAAGACCCCTACGAGCAGTACTTC
TRBJ2-5 TRBV2 - - CASSGHQETQYF TGTGCCAGCAGTGGCCACCAAGAGACCCAGTACTTC
TRBJ1-1 TRBV30 - - CAWRGLPNTEAFF TGTGCCTGGAGAGGCCTACCGAACACTGAAGCTTTCTTT
TRBJ1-2 TRBV6-5 once - CASSYRTGSGYTF TGTGCCAGCAGTTACCGCACAGGGAGTGGCTACACCTTC
TRBJ1-5 TRBV19 - - CASSRLGRAYNQPQHF TGTGCCAGTAGTCGCTTAGGGAGGGCATACAATCAGCCCCAGCATTTT
TRBJ1-5 TRBV28 - - CASSLQGFGVKPQHF TGTGCCAGCAGTTTACAGGGATTCGGAGTCAAGCCCCAGCATTTT
TRBJ2-1 TRBV7-9 few - CASSPPAGPSYNEQFF TGTGCCAGCAGCCCGCCGGCGGGGCCCTCCTACAATGAGCAGTTCTTC
TRBJ2-1 TRBV5-1 once TRBD2 CASSFGTSGGANEQFF TGCGCCAGCAGCTTCGGGACTAGCGGGGGGGCAAATGAGCAGTTCTTC
TRBJ2-1 TRBV28 - - CASSPRVADDAQFF TGTGCCAGCAGTCCCCGAGTAGCGGATGACGCCCAGTTCTTC
TRBJ2-6 TRBV4-1 few - CASSQAPGSGANVLTF TGCGCCAGCAGCCAAGCCCCCGGTTCTGGGGCCAACGTCCTGACTTTC
TRBJ1-6 TRBV27 - - CASSERGFSYNSPLHF TGTGCCAGCTCTGAAAGGGGCTTCTCCTATAATTCACCCCTCCACTTT
TRBJ2-7 TRBV28 - - CASKESAGWYEQYF TGTGCCAGCAAGGAAAGCGCCGGCTGGTACGAGCAGTACTTC
TRBJ2-3 TRBV28 - - CASSSHGGTDTQYF TGTGCCAGCAGTTCGCACGGAGGCACAGATACGCAGTATTTT
TRBJ2-5 TRBV27 - - CASSPRLKSQYF TGTGCCAGCAGTCCGAGGTTGAAATCCCAGTACTTC
TRBJ2-7 TRBV4-3 once TRBD2 CASSQDLLGEGYEQYF TGCGCCAGCAGCCAAGACTTACTCGGGGAGGGTTACGAGCAGTACTTC
TRBJ1-1 TRBV11-3 - - CASSVGWGTEAFF TGTGCCAGCAGCGTGGGGTGGGGCACTGAAGCTTTCTTT
TRBJ2-7 TRBV7-9 - TRBD1 CASSLGQGAFYEQYF TGTGCCAGCAGCTTGGGACAGGGGGCGTTCTACGAGCAGTACTTC
TRBJ1-5 TRBV30 - - CAWRQGDQPQHF TGTGCCTGGAGGCAGGGAGATCAGCCCCAGCATTTT
TRBJ2-4 TRBV28 - - CASSFGLSLGKNIQYF TGTGCCAGCAGTTTCGGGCTTTCTCTAGGGAAAAACATTCAGTACTTC
TRBJ1-2 TRBV5-6 - - CASSLAQFEYGYTF TGTGCCAGCAGCTTGGCGCAGTTTGAGTATGGCTACACCTTC
TRBJ1-6 TRBV7-9 - - CASSFVGSPLHF TGTGCCAGCAGCTTTGTAGGTTCACCCCTCCACTTT
TRBJ1-1 TRBV15 - - CATSALRTNTEAFF TGTGCCACCAGCGCTCTGCGGACGAACACTGAAGCTTTCTTT
TRBJ1-1 TRBV6-5 - - CASSPGGAEAFF TGTGCCAGCAGTCCGGGGGGGGCTGAAGCTTTCTTT
TRBJ2-4 TRBV6-5 - - CASTPTGLAKNIQYF TGTGCCAGCACTCCGACAGGACTAGCCAAAAACATTCAGTACTTC
TRBJ2-1 TRBV3-1/TRBV3-2 - - CASSLGRAAEQFF TGTGCCAGCAGCCTCGGGCGGGCGGCTGAGCAGTTCTTC
TRBJ2-7 TRBV6-2/TRBV6-3 few TRBD2 CASSRSGGYMYEQYF TGTGCCAGCAGTAGGAGCGGGGGGTACATGTACGAGCAGTACTTC
TRBJ1-6 TRBV3-1/TRBV3-2 few - CASSHEGRVYNSPLHF TGTGCCAGCAGCCATGAGGGCAGGGTCTATAATTCACCCCTCCACTTT
TRBJ2-7 TRBV27 - - CASSLITPPYEQYF TGTGCCAGCAGTTTAATAACCCCCCCCTACGAGCAGTACTTC
TRBJ1-1 TRBV7-9 - - CASGQTKNTEAFF TGTGCCAGCGGACAGACAAAGAACACTGAAGCTTTCTTT